This TCR beta chain derives from a study of blood T cells in healthy people across ages. The V segment lost 2 bases and the J segment 12 bases; nucleotides outside the gene matches: 24. The CDR3 totals 18 residues. The authors ran a second PCR of about 7 to 11 cycles using a sample-barcoded 5' primer and a J-beta primer mix. Each cDNA molecule was tagged by a template-switch adaptor that had 12 random nucleotides. One entry per CDR3 protein, called by TCRdb with MiXCR from the 5' RACE reads. The data show some 1,500,000 distinct CDR3 sequences, about 45% seen once. The source is a young woman in good health. V usage is TRBV12-3 or TRBV12-4 and J usage is TRBJ1-2, with TRBD1 matching 7 bases. Sequenced sample: blood. The CDR3 here is CASSLIGTWDSPNYGHTF. As DNA, the CDR3 is TGTGCCAGCAGTTTAATTGGCACGTGGGACAGTCCTAACTACGGCCACACCTTC.